This T cell receptor (beta chain) appears in the sequencing data of a study of blood T cell repertoires in COVID-19. As for the study in general: The samples span acute and convalescent COVID-19 from the United States, Italy and Spain. The cDNA or gDNA used as material had been derived from T cells, B-cell-depleted T cells, or PBMCs.

This CDR3 is 15 amino acids long. The trim removed 4 bases at V and 6 bases at J, leaving 7 bases unmatched. CDR1 is MNHEY and CDR2 is SVGAGI in the germline V gene. Per the original data handling: Amplification of reference gene primers was used by the study to estimate nucleated cell counts. Produced via immunoSEQ multiplex PCR; TCRdb's table is partial and in-frame only. The V and J calls and clone size come from that table; D and trimming were worked out from the DNA. Here the sample spans over 150,000 clones, roughly 90% being singletons. Sequenced: peripheral blood. This TCR derives from a man over 45 with acute or convalescent COVID-19. The chain uses TRBV6-5 and TRBJ1-1; 11 bases are a match to TRBD1. This CDR3 is CASSSPGTGGAEAFF. DNA of the CDR3: TGTGCCAGCAGTTCACCCGGGACAGGGGGGGCTGAAGCTTTCTTT.